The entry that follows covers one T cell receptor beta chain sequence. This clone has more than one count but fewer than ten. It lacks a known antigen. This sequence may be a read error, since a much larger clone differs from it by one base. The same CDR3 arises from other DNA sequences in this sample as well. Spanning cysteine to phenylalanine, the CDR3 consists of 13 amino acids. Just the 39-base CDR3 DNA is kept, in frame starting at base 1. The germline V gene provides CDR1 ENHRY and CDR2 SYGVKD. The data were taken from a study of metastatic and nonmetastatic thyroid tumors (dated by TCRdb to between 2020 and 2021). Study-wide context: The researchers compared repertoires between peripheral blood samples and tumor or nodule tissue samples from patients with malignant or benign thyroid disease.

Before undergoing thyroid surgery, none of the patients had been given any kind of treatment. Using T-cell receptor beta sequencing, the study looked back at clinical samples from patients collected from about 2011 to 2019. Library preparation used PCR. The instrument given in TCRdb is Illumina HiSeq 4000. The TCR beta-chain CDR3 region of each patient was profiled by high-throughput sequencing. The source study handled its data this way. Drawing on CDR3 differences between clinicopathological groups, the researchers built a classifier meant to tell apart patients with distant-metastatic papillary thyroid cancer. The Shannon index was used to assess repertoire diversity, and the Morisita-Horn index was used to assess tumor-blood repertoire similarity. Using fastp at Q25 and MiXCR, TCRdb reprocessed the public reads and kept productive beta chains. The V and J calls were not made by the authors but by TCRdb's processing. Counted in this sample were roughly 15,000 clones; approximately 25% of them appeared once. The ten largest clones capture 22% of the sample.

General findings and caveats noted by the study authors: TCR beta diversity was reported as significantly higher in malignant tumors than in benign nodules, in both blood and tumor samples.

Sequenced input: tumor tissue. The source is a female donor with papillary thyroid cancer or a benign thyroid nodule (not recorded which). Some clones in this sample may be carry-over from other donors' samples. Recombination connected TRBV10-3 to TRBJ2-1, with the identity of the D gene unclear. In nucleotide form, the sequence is TGTGCTATCGGGTGGAACTCCTACAATGAGCAGTTCTTC. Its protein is CAIGWNSYNEQFF.